The 2 T cell receptor beta chains below come from one sample, sequenced in a study of shared clonotypes between healthy human individuals (dated by TCRdb to 2018 to 2021). The library relied on the immunoSEQ multiplex PCR assay. Held by TCRdb, this immuneACCESS table contains in-frame sequences only and omits some clones. Under half of the omission traces to an unresolved V gene where checked; the cause of the rest is unknown. The sample contains hundreds of thousands of clones, more than 85% of them found a single time. The ten largest clones add up to less than 25% of the sample. For the CD8 naive samples, CD45RO-negative cells were positively selected for CCR7, yielding a CD45RA+CCR7+ population from which TemRA cells were excluded. Material for sequencing was naive CD8+ T cells sorted from blood. Per the publication, the cell subset or site label means: CD45RA+CCR7+. Source of these receptors: a man aged 25 to 40 in good health.

This rearrangement joins TRBV29-1 to TRBJ2-7, with D unclear. The CDR3 is made up of 13 amino acids. The V and J ends lost 4 bases and 0 bases respectively, with 10 bases between them. Germline V lookup: CDR1 SQVTM, CDR2 ANQGSEA. The CDR3 protein is CSVGTSSSYEQYF. The CDR3 DNA is TGCAGCGTTGGGACCTCAAGCTCCTACGAGCAGTACTTC.

As to this clone: The sample has other DNA sequences that encode this CDR3 too. This chain's CDR3 is CASSANNEQFF. The CDR3 DNA follows: TGTGCCAGCAGCGCGAACAATGAGCAGTTCTTC. The rearrangement joins TRBV9 to TRBJ2-1; no definite D call. Germline CDR1 SGDLS, CDR2 YYNGEE. This CDR3 is built from 11 residues. V lost 3 bases to trimming and J lost 5 bases, with 3 bases between them. The full variable domain, in which reference TRBV9 and TRBJ2-1 provide the parts outside the CDR3, is DSGVTQTPKHLITATGQRVTLRCSPRSGDLSVYWYQQSLDQGLQFLIQYYNGEERAKGNILERFSAQQFPDLHSELNLSSLELGDSALYFCASSANNEQFFGPGTRLTVL.